In this sample, the clone carrying this TCR beta chain turned up once. Its antigen is unidentified. The time point: after dendritic cell vaccination, including at tumor progression/relapse. V was pared by 0 bases and J by 1 base, with 16 bases between. Germline V gene data show CDR1 as SGDLS and CDR2 as YYNGEE. The CDR3 is 17 residues long. Some clones are missing from TCRdb's copy, which holds only in-frame ones; the method was immunoSEQ multiplex PCR. The sample has 85,000 to 100,000 clones; around 84% are singletons. These data are taken from a study of glioma-infiltrating T cells after dendritic cell vaccination. Study findings and constraints: Estimated pretreatment TIL content predicted outcome after dendritic cell vaccination.

The receptor was isolated from a human donor with glioblastoma. This chain connects TRBV9 to TRBJ2-5; perhaps TRBD2 as D (7 bases). Specimen: blood, collected after dendritic cell vaccination. CDR3 bases: TGTGCCAGCAGCGTAGGACGGGGACGGGGGGCCCAAGAGACCCAGTACTTC. Translated: CASSVGRGRGAQETQYF.